This TCR beta chain was obtained from a study of T-cell reconstitution after alpha-beta-depleted transplantation in children. The authors prepared the TCRbeta library with unique molecular identifiers. One entry per CDR3 protein, called by TCRdb with MiXCR from the PCR reads. The sample lists approximately 230,000 distinct CDR3 sequences; 20% to 30% were seen once. Regarding this clonotype: Its target is unknown.

Findings and limits, study-wide: At one year after transplant, newly produced T cells mostly accounted for T-cell counts and diversity. Day-60 TCRbeta diversity that was high in some patients was derived from surviving recipient T cells and thymic progenitors. There were reportedly several hundred expanded graft clones from which alpha-beta T cells came about two months after transplant.

The germline CDR1 and CDR2 sequences are SGHDN and FVKESK. V was shortened by 4 bases and J by 4 bases, with 17 bases between the two germline ends. The CDR3 runs to 15 residues. This TCR was recovered from a female patient aged 2-10 years who had a stem cell transplant for congenital amegakaryocytic thrombocytopenia, so the T cells may come from the graft donor. The source was PBMCs, mostly from graft donor cells, collected 360 days after TCRalphabeta/CD19-depleted stem cell transplant. The J gene is TRBJ2-7, the V gene TRBV14, with a tentative D call TRBD2 (5 bases). CDR3 bases: TGTGCCAGCAGCCGCTATTCGGGGTACCGATACGAGCAGTACTTC. Protein product: CASSRYSGYRYEQYF. The whole variable domain, filled in from reference TRBV14 and TRBJ2-7, reads EAGVTQFPSHSVIEKGQTVTLRCDPISGHDNLYWYRRVMGKEIKFLLHFVKESKQDESGMPNNRFLAERTGGTYSTLKVQPAELEDSGVYFCASSRYSGYRYEQYFGPGTRLTVT.